Sequencing of this T cell receptor (beta chain) was carried out in a study of regulatory T cells in long-lasting Graves disease (dated by TCRdb to the early 2020s). In terms of the full investigation: Persistent Graves' disease was defined as antithyroid drug treatment for over 5 years with persistently positive TSH receptor autoantibodies. Persistent Graves' disease patients were compared with newly diagnosed Graves' disease patients by peripheral blood TCR sequencing and RNA sequencing. The study was conducted in China and was registered as a clinical trial. In the clinical cohort, patients with persistent Graves' disease had used antithyroid drugs for an average of roughly 10 years. A total of some 33 samples were covered by TCR sequencing, comprising around 13 persistent and approximately 20 newly diagnosed Graves' disease patients.

The time point tag for this specimen amounts to: persistent/refractory GD, antithyroid drugs over 5 years with positive TRAb. RNA was extracted from PBMCs in TRIzol for both TCR sequencing and RNA sequencing. The diagnosis of Graves' disease was made according to American Thyroid Association guidelines. Patients for the study were recruited at an endocrinology department in Xi'an, China. From each patient, approximately 9.9 milliliters of peripheral blood was collected into an EDTA anticoagulant tube. Ficoll Paque Plus density gradient separation was used to isolate PBMCs, and no further T cell sorting was performed. RNA quality was checked with an Agilent 2100 Bioanalyzer and agarose gel, and concentration with a NanoDrop 2000. The table lists this clonotype with many counts. Its antigen remains unidentified. Base quality data are lacking; no much larger clone is found one base away. Library preparation was by multiplex PCR. The sequencer was an Illumina HiSeq 4000. To build TCR beta libraries, CDR3 regions were amplified by Arm-PCR using iRepertoire HTBI primers. PCR products were gel purified before sequencing. The authors' analysis ran thus. Across samples, roughly 60 TRBV and 15 or so TRBJ segments were identified and used for gene usage analysis of CDR3 amino acid clonotypes. COPE and FqMerger were used to merge filtered high-quality paired reads into contigs. BLAST was used to align contigs to IMGT TRBV, TRBD and TRBJ reference genes, and CDR3 was defined according to IMGT. Any clonotype with a frequency above 0.1% was classified as a highly expanded clone. Shannon entropy served as the measure of repertoire diversity, while the Gini coefficient captured V-J evenness. Clonotypes shared by more than one individual were considered public. The raw public reads went through TCRdb reprocessing: fastp at Q25, MiXCR clone calling, in-frame beta chains kept. Rows with a matching CDR3 protein are joined into one entry that keeps the most common DNA and genes. TCRdb, rather than the study authors, made the V and J calls. The sample profile shows 350,000 to 500,000 distinct CDR3 sequences; approximately 22% of them were found once. 14% of the sample is in the top ten clones.

Findings and caveats that apply to the study as a whole: Preferential use of TRBV28, TRBJ1-2 and TRBJ2-5 was observed in persistent disease, whereas TRBV20-1 and TRBJ2-1 were favored in newly diagnosed disease. Because the primary lesion, thyroid tissue, could not be accessed, the study looked at peripheral blood alone. The authors noted that the small sample size was a limitation that may lower accuracy. Patients with persistent disease shared more public clonotypes (roughly 2,900) than newly diagnosed patients did (more than 900). Persistent Graves' disease patients showed lower TCR Shannon entropy and fewer highly expanded clones than newly diagnosed patients, suggesting clonal expansion. Only the TCR beta chain was sequenced and analyzed.

The CDR3 contains 12 residues, cysteine and phenylalanine counted. This entry keeps only the CDR3 DNA: 36 bases, framed from base 1. CDR1 and CDR2 were assigned from the germline V gene (reference sequence) as LGHDT and YNNKEL. The trim is 1 base for V and 10 bases for J, with a gap of 5 bases between the germline ends. The TCR was taken from a female donor with Graves disease. The chain employs TRBV3-1 and TRBJ1-6, with the D gene call left open. Sequencing was performed on peripheral blood mononuclear cells (PBMCs), taken when the disease was refractory, from a patient treated with antithyroid drugs. The DNA reads TGTGCCAGCAGCCAAGGGAGCTCACCCCTCCACTTT. This gives the protein CASSQGSSPLHF.